Detailed here is one T cell receptor (beta chain). V lost 1 base, J lost 10 bases, and 16 bases lay in between. Germline V gives CDR1 SEHNR, CDR2 FQNEAQ (reference sequence). CDR3 length: 14 amino acids. The data were produced by immunoSEQ multiplex PCR, yet TCRdb's version contains in-frame clones alone and is incomplete. The sample carries fewer than 60,000 clones, approximately 89% recorded once. This specimen comes from a study of control samples from healthy donors and cancer patients. This TCR was recovered from a woman aged 55-70 years with lung cancer. Material for sequencing was PBMCs. V is TRBV7-9 and J is TRBJ1-1; possible D gene TRBD1, 6 bases. The CDR3 loop is CASSLEVGGEGAFF. DNA for the CDR3: TGTGCCAGCAGCTTAGAGGTGGGGGGCGAAGGAGCTTTCTTT.